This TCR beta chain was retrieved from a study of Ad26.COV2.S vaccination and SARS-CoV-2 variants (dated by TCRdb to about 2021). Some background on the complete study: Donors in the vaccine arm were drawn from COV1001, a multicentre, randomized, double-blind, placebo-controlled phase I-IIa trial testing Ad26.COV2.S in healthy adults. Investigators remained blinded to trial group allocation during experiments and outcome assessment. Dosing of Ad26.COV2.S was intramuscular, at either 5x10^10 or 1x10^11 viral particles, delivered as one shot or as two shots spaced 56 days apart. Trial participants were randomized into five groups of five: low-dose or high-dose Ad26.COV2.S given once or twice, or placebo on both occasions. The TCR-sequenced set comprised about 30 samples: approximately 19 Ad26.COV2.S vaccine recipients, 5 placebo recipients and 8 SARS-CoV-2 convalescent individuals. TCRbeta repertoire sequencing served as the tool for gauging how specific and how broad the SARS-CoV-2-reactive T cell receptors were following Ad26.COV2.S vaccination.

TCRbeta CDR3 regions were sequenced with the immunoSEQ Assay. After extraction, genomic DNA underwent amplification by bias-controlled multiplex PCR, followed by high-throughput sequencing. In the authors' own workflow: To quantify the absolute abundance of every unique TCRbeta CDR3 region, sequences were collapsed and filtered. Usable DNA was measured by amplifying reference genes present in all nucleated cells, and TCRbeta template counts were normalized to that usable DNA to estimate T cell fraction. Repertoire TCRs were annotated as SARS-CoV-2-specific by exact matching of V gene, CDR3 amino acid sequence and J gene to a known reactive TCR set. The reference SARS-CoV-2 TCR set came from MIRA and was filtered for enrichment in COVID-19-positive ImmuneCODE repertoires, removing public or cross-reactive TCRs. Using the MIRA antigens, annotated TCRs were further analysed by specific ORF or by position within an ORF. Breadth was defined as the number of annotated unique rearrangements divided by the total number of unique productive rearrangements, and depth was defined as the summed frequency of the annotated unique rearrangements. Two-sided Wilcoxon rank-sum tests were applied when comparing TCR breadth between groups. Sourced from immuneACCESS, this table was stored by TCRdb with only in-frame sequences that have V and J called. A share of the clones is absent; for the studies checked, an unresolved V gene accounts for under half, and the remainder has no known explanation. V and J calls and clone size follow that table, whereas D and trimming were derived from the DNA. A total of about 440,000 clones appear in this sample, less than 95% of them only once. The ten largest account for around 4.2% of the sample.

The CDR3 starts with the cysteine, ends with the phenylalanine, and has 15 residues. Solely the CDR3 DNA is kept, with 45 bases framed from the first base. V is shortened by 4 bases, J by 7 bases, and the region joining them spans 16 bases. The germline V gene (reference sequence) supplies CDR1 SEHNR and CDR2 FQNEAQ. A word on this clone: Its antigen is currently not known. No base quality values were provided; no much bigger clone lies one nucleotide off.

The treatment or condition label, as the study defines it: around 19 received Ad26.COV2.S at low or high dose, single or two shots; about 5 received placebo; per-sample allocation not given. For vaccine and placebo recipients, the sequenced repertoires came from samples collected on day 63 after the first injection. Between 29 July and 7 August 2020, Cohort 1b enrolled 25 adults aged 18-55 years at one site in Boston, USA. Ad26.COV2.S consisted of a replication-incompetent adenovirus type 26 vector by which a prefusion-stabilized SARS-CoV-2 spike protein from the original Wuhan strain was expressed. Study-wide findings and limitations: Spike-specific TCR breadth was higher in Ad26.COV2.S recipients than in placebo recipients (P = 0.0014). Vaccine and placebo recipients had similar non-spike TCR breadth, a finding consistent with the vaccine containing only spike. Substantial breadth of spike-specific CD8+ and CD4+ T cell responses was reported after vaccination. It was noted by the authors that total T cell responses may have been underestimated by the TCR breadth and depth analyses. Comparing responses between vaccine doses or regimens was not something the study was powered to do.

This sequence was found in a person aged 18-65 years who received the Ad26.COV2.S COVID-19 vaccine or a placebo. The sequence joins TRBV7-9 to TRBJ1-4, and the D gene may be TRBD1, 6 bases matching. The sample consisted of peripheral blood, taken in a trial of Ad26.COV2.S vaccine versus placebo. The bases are TGTGCCAGCAGCTCAGACCGGGACAATGGTGAAAAACTGTTTTTT. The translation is CASSSDRDNGEKLFF.